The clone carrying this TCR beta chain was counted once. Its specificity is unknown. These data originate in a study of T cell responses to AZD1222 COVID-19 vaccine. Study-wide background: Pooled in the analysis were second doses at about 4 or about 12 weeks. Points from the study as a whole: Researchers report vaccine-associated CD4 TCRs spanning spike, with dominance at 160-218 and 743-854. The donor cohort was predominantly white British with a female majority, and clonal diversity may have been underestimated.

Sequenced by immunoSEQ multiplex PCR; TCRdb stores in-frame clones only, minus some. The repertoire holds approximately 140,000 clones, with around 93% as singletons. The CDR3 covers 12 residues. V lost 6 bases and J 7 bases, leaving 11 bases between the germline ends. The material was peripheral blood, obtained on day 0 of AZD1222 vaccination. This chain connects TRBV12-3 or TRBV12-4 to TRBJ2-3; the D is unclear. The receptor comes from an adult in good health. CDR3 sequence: CASSPLGYTQYF. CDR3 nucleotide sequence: TGTGCCAGCAGCCCACTTGGATATACGCAGTATTTT.